Listed below are T cell receptor beta chains from one sample, sequenced in a study of early T cells in non-severe SARS-CoV-2 infection. MiXCR, run by TCRdb on the 5' RACE reads, gives a single entry per CDR3 protein. The sample consists of approximately 69,000 distinct CDR3 sequences, roughly 9.5% of them appearing once. The sample was whole blood. The receptors originated from an adult who was a healthcare worker with PCR-confirmed SARS-CoV-2 infection or an uninfected control (not recorded which). Each CDR3 is given with its conserved first and last residue. D genes are given only for firm matches. The size field is filled for only some rows; it gives once, few, many or a size class.

>TRBV9|NA|many|TRBJ2-5
TGTGCCAGCAGCGTAACATGGGATCCGGCTCAAGAGACCCAGTACTTC
CASSVTWDPAQETQYF
>TRBV27|NA|many|TRBJ2-7
TGTGCCAGCAGTTTATCAAGCGGGACAGCAAACTACGAGCAGTACTTC
CASSLSSGTANYEQYF
>TRBV19|TRBD1|many|TRBJ2-3
TGTGCCAGCAAAAAGACAGGGGAACGTTCAACAGATACGCAGTATTTT
CASKKTGERSTDTQYF
>TRBV6-6|NA|many|TRBJ2-3
TGTGCCAGCCGAGGGACCAGCACAGATACGCAGTATTTT
CASRGTSTDTQYF
>TRBV12-3/TRBV12-4|NA|many|TRBJ1-2
TGTGCCAGCAGTTTTTGGGGGGACTATGGCTACACCTTC
CASSFWGDYGYTF
>TRBV11-2|NA|few|TRBJ2-7
TGTGCCAGCAGCTTCCCCACCTCCTACGAGCAGTACTTC
CASSFPTSYEQYF
>TRBV7-3|TRBD2|many|TRBJ2-1
TGTGCCAGCAGCTTAGGTAGCGGGGGCCTGGGTGAGCAGTTCTTC
CASSLGSGGLGEQFF
>TRBV9|TRBD1|many|TRBJ1-1
TGTGCCAGCAGCGACACCAGGGGGCTGAGGACTGAAGCTTTCTTT
CASSDTRGLRTEAFF
>TRBV7-9|TRBD1|NA|TRBJ1-4
TGTGCCAGCAGTGGGACAGAGAATGAAAAACTGTTTTTT
CASSGTENEKLFF
>TRBV5-5|NA|many|TRBJ2-1
TGTGCCAGCAGCTTTGGGCCGCAGAATGAGCAGTTCTTC
CASSFGPQNEQFF
>TRBV10-2|TRBD1|NA|TRBJ1-2
TGCGCCAGCAGTGACTGGACAGGCGTGCTGTTC
CASSDWTGVLF
>TRBV29-1|TRBD2|many|TRBJ2-5
TGCAGCGCTGGCCGGATGGCGGGAGAAGAGACCCAGTACTTC
CSAGRMAGEETQYF
>TRBV7-2|NA|NA|TRBJ1-2
TGTGCCAGCAGCTTACACCGGGACCTCTACACCTTC
CASSLHRDLYTF
>TRBV4-2|NA|few|TRBJ2-2
TGTGCCAGCAGCCCCTTCGGGGGCACCGGGGAGCTGTTTTTT
CASSPFGGTGELFF
>TRBV6-5|NA|many|TRBJ1-1
TGTGCCAGCAGCCGCGATTTGGACACTGAAGCTTTCTTT
CASSRDLDTEAFF
>TRBV28|NA|many|TRBJ2-4
TGTGCCAGCAGTTCAGGGGAGCGGGCAAAAAACATTCAGTACTTC
CASSSGERAKNIQYF
>TRBV5-4|TRBD1|NA|TRBJ2-3
TGTGCCAGCATTAGAGACAGGGGGCTCGCAGATACGCAGTATTTT
CASIRDRGLADTQYF
>TRBV19|NA|NA|TRBJ1-1
TGTGCCAGCCGCTACACTGAAGCTTTCTTT
CASRYTEAFF
>TRBV2|TRBD1|many|TRBJ2-3
TGTGCCAGCAATCGGGACAGGCGCACAGATACGCAGTATTTT
CASNRDRRTDTQYF
>TRBV10-1|TRBD1|NA|TRBJ2-1
TGCGCCAGCAGTCCTACAGGGGGTCAAGAAGAGCAGTTCTTC
CASSPTGGQEEQFF
>TRBV20-1|NA|few|TRBJ2-3
TGCAGTGCTAGAGGATGGGCGGACTACACAGATACGCAGTATTTT
CSARGWADYTDTQYF
>TRBV7-2|TRBD2|many|TRBJ2-1
TGTGCCAGCAGCTTAGCGGGAGGGAACTACAATGAGCAGTTCTTC
CASSLAGGNYNEQFF
>TRBV7-3|NA|many|TRBJ1-4
TGTGCCAGCAGCCTGACAGGTCCCGATTTTACTGAAAAACTGTTTTTT
CASSLTGPDFTEKLFF
>TRBV7-9|NA|many|TRBJ2-7
TGTGCCAGCAGCTTGACGCCTTACGAGCAGTACTTC
CASSLTPYEQYF
>TRBV10-2|TRBD1|many|TRBJ1-6
TGCGCCAGCAGTGATTTGCAACCGGGACAGGGGAATTCACCCCTCCACTTT
CASSDLQPGQGNSPLHF
>TRBV11-2|NA|many|TRBJ2-6
TGTGCCAGCAGCTTAACCGGGTCAGGGGTCGGTGGGGCCAACGTCCTGACTTTC
CASSLTGSGVGGANVLTF
>TRBV6-5|NA|NA|TRBJ1-1
TGTGCCAGCAGTCCAGGACCGAACACTGAAGCTTTCTTT
CASSPGPNTEAFF
>TRBV14|NA|many|TRBJ2-2
TGTGCCAGCAGCCCCTGGAACCTAGTATTAACCGGGGAGCTGTTTTTT
CASSPWNLVLTGELFF
>TRBV29-1|NA|many|TRBJ1-2
TGCAGCGTTGATCCTCAATTGGCTAGGACCTTC
CSVDPQLARTF
>TRBV20-1|TRBD2|many|TRBJ2-6
TGCAGTGCCATTACCGGGACTAGCGGTTCGGGGGCCAACGTCCTGACTTTC
CSAITGTSGSGANVLTF
>TRBV24-1|NA|NA|TRBJ2-7
TGTGCCACCAGTCCTGGGGGAAGCTCCTACGAGCAGTACTTC
CATSPGGSSYEQYF
>TRBV9|NA|NA|TRBJ1-1
TGTGCCAGCAGCCCGGACAGAGGGTGGACTGAAGCTTTCTTT
CASSPDRGWTEAFF
>TRBV11-2|TRBD2|many|TRBJ2-3
TGTGCCAGCAATTCGGGGGGGCCCACAGATACGCAGTATTTT
CASNSGGPTDTQYF
>TRBV29-1|NA|many|TRBJ2-3
TGCAGCGTTGGCTCAACGAGCACAGATACGCAGTATTTT
CSVGSTSTDTQYF
>TRBV18|NA|many|TRBJ2-7
TGTGCCAGTTCCGAGGGGTCGGGGCGCGAGCAGTACTTC
CASSEGSGREQYF
>TRBV20-1|TRBD1|NA|TRBJ2-7
TGCAGTGCTTTAAAGGACAGGGCCTCCTACGAGCAGTACTTC
CSALKDRASYEQYF
>TRBV29-1|NA|NA|TRBJ2-3
TGCAGCGTCGAGGGGGATTCTAGCACAGATACGCAGTATTTT
CSVEGDSSTDTQYF
>TRBV5-8|TRBD2|few|TRBJ2-1
TGTGCCAGCAGCTTGATACGCGGGGGGGACAATGAGCAGTTCTTC
CASSLIRGGDNEQFF
>TRBV11-2|NA|few|TRBJ1-1
TGTGCCAGCAGCTTGACGGGGGCGCACACTGAAGCTTTCTTT
CASSLTGAHTEAFF
>TRBV12-3/TRBV12-4|TRBD1|NA|TRBJ1-2
TGTGCCAGCAGTCGAGACAGGGGCCAAACCAATGGCTACACCTTC
CASSRDRGQTNGYTF
>TRBV4-1|TRBD1|many|TRBJ1-6
TGCGCCAGCAGCCGGGGACAGTCCTATTCACCCCTCCACTTT
CASSRGQSYSPLHF
>TRBV12-3/TRBV12-4|NA|NA|TRBJ2-2
TGTGCCAGCAGTCCAAACAGAGGTACCGGGGAGCTGTTTTTT
CASSPNRGTGELFF
>TRBV20-1|NA|NA|TRBJ2-2
TGCAGTGCTAGAGGCAGGTCGAACACCGGGGAGCTGTTTTTT
CSARGRSNTGELFF
>TRBV27|NA|NA|TRBJ1-1
TGTGCCAGCGGTTTAGTTTGGGGCACTGAAGCTTTCTTT
CASGLVWGTEAFF
>TRBV29-1|NA|NA|TRBJ2-3
TGCAGCGTTGAACAGGGAACAGATACGCAGTATTTT
CSVEQGTDTQYF
>TRBV6-5|TRBD2|many|TRBJ2-1
TGTGCCAGCAGTCCCGGACTAGCGGGAGGGAGCTCCTACAATGAGCAGTTCTTC
CASSPGLAGGSSYNEQFF
>TRBV6-5|NA|many|TRBJ1-1
TGTGCCAGCAGTTACTCAGGAGGACCGATACCCATGAACACTGAAGCTTTCTTT
CASSYSGGPIPMNTEAFF